This T cell receptor (beta chain) comes out of a study of T cell responses to AZD1222 COVID-19 vaccine. Study findings and constraints: Targets within unmutated variant regions were reportedly found for nearly half of spike-specific TCRs. Recipients of AZD1222 seropositive at baseline numbered only 5 or 6. Donors, mostly white British, included more females; clonal diversity was possibly underestimated.

Pooled in the analysis were second doses at about 4 or about 12 weeks. A word on this clone: Its target is not known.

Generated by immunoSEQ multiplex PCR, the TCRdb table keeps only in-frame clones and is missing some. The table lists tens of thousands of clones, more than 75% of them singletons. The germline V gene has CDR1 LGHNA and CDR2 YSLEER. Trimming removed 0 bases from V and 3 bases from J, with 11 bases in between. CDR3 length equals 15 residues. This receptor was identified in an adult who received the AZD1222 COVID-19 vaccine. The chain uses TRBV4-3 and TRBJ1-2; D not resolved. The material was peripheral blood, obtained 28 days after the second AZD1222 dose. The CDR3 is CASSQDYLNYYGYTF. DNA of the CDR3: TGCGCCAGCAGCCAAGATTACCTCAACTACTATGGCTACACCTTC.